The entry below gives a single T cell receptor (beta chain) sequence along with its context. Using immunoSEQ multiplex PCR, the repertoire was profiled, and TCRdb retains in-frame clones only, with some absent. The data hold 60,000 to 70,000 clones, with approximately 86% observed a single time. The data were obtained in a study of technical replicates of blood from a handful of donors. CDR3 length equals 14 residues. V lost 4 bases and J 4 bases, leaving 13 bases between the germline ends. The V gene's germline CDR1 is SNHLY and CDR2 FYNNEI. This TCR derives from a human donor in good health. Some clones in this sample may be carry-over from other donors' samples. The specimen was PBMCs. The chain has TRBV2 and TRBJ1-2, with D perhaps matching TRBD1 (5 bases). The DNA for the CDR3 is TGTGCCAGCAGTGCCGTACAGGAAAGCTATGGCTACACCTTC. Amino acid sequence: CASSAVQESYGYTF. Full variable domain (outside the CDR3, taken from reference TRBV2 and TRBJ1-2): EPEVTQTPSHQVTQMGQEVILRCVPISNHLYFYWYRQILGQKVEFLVSFYNNEISEKSEIFDDQFSVERPDGSNFTLKIRSTKLEDSAMYFCASSAVQESYGYTFGSGTRLTVV.